This entry is about one T cell receptor (beta chain). Its antigen is as yet unknown. The germline CDR1 and CDR2 sequences are MNHNS and SASEGT. The junction had 8 bases not matched to a gene; V was cut back by 9 bases and J by 2 bases. The CDR3 has 14 residues. Vbeta (60) and Jbeta (13) primers were used in the PCR. Original methodology: About 12 million of 80 million to 85 million unique TCR beta chains were shared, per a later count. Repertoires were generated with immunoSEQ multiplex PCR, while TCRdb's copy carries only in-frame clones and drops some. V, J and clone size were drawn from that table, and D and trimming were deduced from the DNA. The sample consists of around 180,000 clones, around nine tenths of them appearing once. This specimen comes from a study of cytomegalovirus exposure and HLA in healthy donors. Study-level results: Later analysis showed TCR association rates varying by HLA locus, highest for DRB1 and lowest for HLA-C. Several of the most significant clusters appeared linked to common viral pathogens, based on a later analysis.

What was sequenced was PBMCs. This TCR derives from a woman in her late teens or twenties in good health and CMV-seronegative. The chain joins TRBV6-1 to TRBJ2-3; 7 bases match TRBD1. CDR3 protein: CASAPGQDTDTQYF. CDR3 DNA: TGTGCCAGTGCCCCTGGACAGGACACAGATACGCAGTATTTT.